This is a list of T cell receptor beta chains from one sample in a study of shared clonotypes between healthy human individuals. Some clones are missing from TCRdb's copy, which holds only in-frame ones; the method was immunoSEQ multiplex PCR. Of a few million clones in the sample, over 85% were seen once. The sample comprised naive CD4+ T cells sorted from blood. Every receptor here comes from a man aged 18 to 30 in good health. CDR3s include the opening cysteine and the closing phenylalanine or tryptophan. The D gene is left open where the match is weak. Where a row states a size, it is once, few, many or the class of an expanded clone; other rows omit it.

length	size	V	J	D	DNA	CDR3
14	.	TRBV7-2	TRBJ2-1	.	TGTGCCAGCAGCCCCTTAGGGCCGGGTAATGAGCAGTTCTTC	CASSPLGPGNEQFF
16	.	TRBV9	TRBJ2-1	.	TGTGCCAGCAGCGTAGATCAGTCTATCCTGGCCGGTGAGCAGTTCTTC	CASSVDQSILAGEQFF
14	once	TRBV7-2	TRBJ2-7	.	TGTGCCAGCAGCTTAGGTCTGGGGTCGTACGAGCAGTACTTC	CASSLGLGSYEQYF
15	.	TRBV19	TRBJ1-6	TRBD1	TGTGCCAGTAGAGGGGACAGGGCGCTTGGTTCACCCCTCCACTTT	CASRGDRALGSPLHF
16	.	TRBV9	TRBJ2-3	.	TGTGCCAGCAGCATCGATAGCGGCTATAGCACAGATACGCAGTATTTT	CASSIDSGYSTDTQYF
14	.	TRBV5-6	TRBJ2-7	.	TGTGCCAGCAGCTTGGACAGGGTATGGTACGAGCAGTACTTC	CASSLDRVWYEQYF
19	.	TRBV5-1	TRBJ2-1	.	TGCGCCAGCAGCTATGACAGGGGGAGACGGCTAGCGGGAGTAGGTGAGCAGTTCTTC	CASSYDRGRRLAGVGEQFF
17	.	TRBV1	TRBJ2-1	.	TGCACCAGCAGCGGGCAGGGTGCGGGAGGGAAGCACAATGAGCAGTTCTTC	CTSSGQGAGGKHNEQFF
15	.	TRBV6-5	TRBJ1-2	TRBD1	TGTGCCAGCAGTTACTCATTAGGACAGGTCTATGGCTACACCTTC	CASSYSLGQVYGYTF
15	.	TRBV7-9	TRBJ1-1	TRBD1	TGTGCCAGCAGCTCACCCGACAGGGGAAACACTGAAGCTTTCTTT	CASSSPDRGNTEAFF
14	.	TRBV6-1	TRBJ2-5	.	TGTGCCAGCAGTGAAAAGGCGTCAGGGGAGACCCAGTACTTC	CASSEKASGETQYF
14	.	TRBV5-4	TRBJ2-7	.	TGTGCCAGCAGCTCTATGGACACCTCCTACGAGCAGTACTTC	CASSSMDTSYEQYF
13	.	TRBV28	TRBJ1-6	.	TGTGCCAGCAGTTTGAATCCAACTCCACCCCTCCACTTT	CASSLNPTPPLHF
15	.	TRBV30	TRBJ2-3	.	TGTGCCTGGAGTGTATCCAGCAGCAACACAGATACGCAGTATTTT	CAWSVSSSNTDTQYF
14	.	TRBV5-1	TRBJ2-3	.	TGCGCCAGCAGTTCAGGGGTACTCCCAGATACGCAGTATTTT	CASSSGVLPDTQYF
17	few	TRBV5-4	TRBJ2-7	TRBD2	TGTGCCAGCAGCTTGGCCGGGCTAGCGGGAGTCTCTGGCGAGCAGTACTTC	CASSLAGLAGVSGEQYF
14	.	TRBV5-1	TRBJ2-5	.	TGCGCCAGCAGCTCCCCCGGGACCGGAGAGACCCAGTACTTC	CASSSPGTGETQYF
15	.	TRBV28	TRBJ1-4	TRBD1	TGTGCCAGCAGTTCAGACCCAGGGGGGGGTGAAAAACTGTTTTTT	CASSSDPGGGEKLFF
16	few	TRBV2	TRBJ1-1	.	TGTGCCAGCAGGAGGACCCGCTGGGGGTTTAACACTGAAGCTTTCTTT	CASRRTRWGFNTEAFF
15	.	TRBV6-5	TRBJ2-7	TRBD2	TGTGCCAGCAGTTATTTGACTAGCGGGAGCTACGAGCAGTACTTC	CASSYLTSGSYEQYF